The T cell receptor (beta chain) described here comes from a study of OX40 agonist ivuxolimab in advanced cancers. About the research overall: The study enrolled dose-escalation patients with hepatocellular carcinoma, melanoma, renal cell or head and neck cancer. Study findings and constraints: The CD4+ and CD8+ T cells in the blood had expanded clonally by week 6 at 0.1 to 3.0 mg/kg.

The protocol was immunoSEQ multiplex PCR, while the TCRdb copy is restricted to in-frame clones and leaves out a portion. This sample has around 150,000 clones, with 94% found just once. With 5 bases removed from V and 0 bases from J, the gap between germline ends came to 25 bases. The germline V gene has CDR1 LGHNT and CDR2 FRNRAP. CDR3 size: 19 residues. As for this clone: Its antigen remains unknown.

This rearrangement joins TRBV12-5 to TRBJ1-1; D perhaps matches TRBD1 (6 bases). This TCR was sampled from an adult with an advanced solid tumor such as melanoma, head and neck, liver or kidney cancer. This specimen consisted of CD4+ or CD8+ T cells sorted from blood, obtained in a trial of the OX40 agonist ivuxolimab. CDR3 residues: CASGPPRGGAHPVNTEAFF. The CDR3 bases are TGTGCTAGTGGTCCCCCGAGGGGGGGGGCGCACCCTGTGAACACTGAAGCTTTCTTT.